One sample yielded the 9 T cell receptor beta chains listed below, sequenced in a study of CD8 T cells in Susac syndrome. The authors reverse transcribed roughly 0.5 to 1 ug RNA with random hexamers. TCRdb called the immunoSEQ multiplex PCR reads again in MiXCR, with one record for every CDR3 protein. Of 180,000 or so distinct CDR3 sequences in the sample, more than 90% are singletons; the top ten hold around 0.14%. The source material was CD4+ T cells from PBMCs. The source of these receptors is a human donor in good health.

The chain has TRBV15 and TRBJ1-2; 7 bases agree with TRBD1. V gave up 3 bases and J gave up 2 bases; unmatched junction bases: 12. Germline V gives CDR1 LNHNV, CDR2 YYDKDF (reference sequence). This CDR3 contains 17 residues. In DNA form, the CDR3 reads TGTGCCACCAGCAGTTCGGGACAGCAGATTCTGAACTATGGCTACACCTTC. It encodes CATSSSGQQILNYGYTF. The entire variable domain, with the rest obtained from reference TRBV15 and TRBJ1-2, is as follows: DAMVIQNPRYQVTQFGKPVTLSCSQTLNHNVMYWYQQKSSQAPKLLFHYYDKDFNNEADTPDNFQSRRPNTSFCFLDIRSPGLGDTAMYLCATSSSGQQILNYGYTFGSGTRLTVV.

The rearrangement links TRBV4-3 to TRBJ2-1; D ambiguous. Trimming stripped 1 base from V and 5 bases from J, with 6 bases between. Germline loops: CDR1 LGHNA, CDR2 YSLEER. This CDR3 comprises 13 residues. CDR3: CASSQAGHNEQFF. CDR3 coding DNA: TGCGCCAGCAGCCAAGCGGGCCACAATGAGCAGTTCTTC.

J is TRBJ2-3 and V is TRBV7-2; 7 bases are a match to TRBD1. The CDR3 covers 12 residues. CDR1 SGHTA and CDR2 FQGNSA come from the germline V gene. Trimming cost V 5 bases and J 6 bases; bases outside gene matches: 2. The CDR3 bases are TGTGCCAGCAGCCAACAGGGGGATACGCAGTATTTT. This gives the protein CASSQQGDTQYF.

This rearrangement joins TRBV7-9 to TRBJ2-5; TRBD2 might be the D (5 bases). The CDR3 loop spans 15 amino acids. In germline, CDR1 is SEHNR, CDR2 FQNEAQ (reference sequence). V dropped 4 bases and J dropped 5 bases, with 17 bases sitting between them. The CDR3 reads CASSSLTGLGETQYF. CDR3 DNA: TGTGCCAGCAGCTCACTAACCGGACTCGGTGAGACCCAGTACTTC.

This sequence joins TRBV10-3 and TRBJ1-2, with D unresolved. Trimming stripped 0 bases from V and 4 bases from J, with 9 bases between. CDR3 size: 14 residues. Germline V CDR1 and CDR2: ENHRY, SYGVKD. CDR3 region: CAISESSSVYGYTF. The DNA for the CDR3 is TGTGCCATCAGTGAGTCGAGTTCCGTCTATGGCTACACCTTC.

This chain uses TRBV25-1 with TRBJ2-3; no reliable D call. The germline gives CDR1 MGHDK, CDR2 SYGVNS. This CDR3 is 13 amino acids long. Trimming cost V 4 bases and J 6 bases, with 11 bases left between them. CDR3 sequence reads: CASSAIRGDTQYF. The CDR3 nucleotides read TGTGCCAGCAGTGCTATCCGTGGGGATACGCAGTATTTT.

The chain's CDR3 is CSAKISTDTQYF. In DNA, the CDR3 is TGCAGCGCAAAAATTAGCACAGATACGCAGTATTTT. The chain uses TRBV29-1 and TRBJ2-3; D not certain. Germline-derived CDR1 and CDR2 are SQVTM and ANQGSEA. Trimming removed 7 bases at V and 0 bases at J, with 8 bases between. CDR3 length: 12 residues.

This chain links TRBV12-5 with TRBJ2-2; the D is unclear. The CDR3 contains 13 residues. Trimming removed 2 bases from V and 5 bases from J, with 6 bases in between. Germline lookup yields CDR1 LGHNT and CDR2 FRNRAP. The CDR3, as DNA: TGTGCTAGTGGTTTGCACAGAACCGGGGAGCTGTTTTTT. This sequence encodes CASGLHRTGELFF.

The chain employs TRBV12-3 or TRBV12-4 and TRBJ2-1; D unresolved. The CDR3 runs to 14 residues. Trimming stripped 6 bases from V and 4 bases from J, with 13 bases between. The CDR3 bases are TGTGCCAGCAGCGTTTCCCGGCTTTACAATGAGCAGTTCTTC. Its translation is CASSVSRLYNEQFF.